A single sample is the source of the 25 T cell receptor delta chains below, sequenced in a study of delta chains in infants with herpesvirus infections (dated by TCRdb to the early 2020s). The library was produced with RT-PCR. TCRdb names Illumina MiSeq as the instrument used. To generate TCR cDNA, RNA from PBMC was reverse transcribed using SuperScript II together with primers specific for the gamma chain and the delta chain. Public reads were reanalyzed in TCRdb with CATT, and rows carrying the same DNA were merged afterwards. The sample records roughly 710 delta-chain clones, more than 45% of which are singletons. The ten largest clonotypes hold 25% to 40% of the sample. The sample here was peripheral blood, taken at time point 4 of longitudinal follow-up. These receptor sequences come from a human donor who was a Ugandan infant, either HIV-exposed or HIV-unexposed (not recorded which).

The table lists this clone with a few counts. Since a much larger clone is just one base distant, this may be a read error. The V gene is TRDV1, the J gene TRDJ1; D might be TRDD3 (6 bases). The CDR3 spans 18 residues. Germline loops: CDR1 TSWWSYY, CDR2 QGS. Trimming left V 5 bases short and J 5 bases short, with 27 bases between. CDR3 in DNA: TGTGCTCTTGGGCCTCCCGACTATAACCGGGGATTAGGGGATAAACTCATCTTT. This gives the protein CALGPPDYNRGLGDKLIF.

Regarding this clone: The protein TCRdb lists belongs to a much larger clone and differs from this DNA's translation at residue 8, which points to a read error; the protein shown is made from the DNA. The rearrangement joins TRAV38-2/DV8 to TRDJ1; D perhaps matches TRDD3 (6 bases). CDR1 is TSESDYY and CDR2 is QEAYKQQN in the germline V gene. V was pared by 3 bases and J by 0 bases, with 18 bases between. This CDR3 contains 17 residues. The chain's CDR3 is CAYRKLNGGTYTDKLIF. DNA of the CDR3: TGTGCTTATAGGAAATTAAACGGGGGGACTTACACCGATAAACTCATCTTT.

A single count supports this clone. The likely explanation is a read error, given a far larger clone one base away. This CDR3 is also generated by other DNA sequences in the sample. The V call is TRDV1, the J call TRDJ1; D might be TRDD3 (5 bases). The CDR3 has 19 residues. V lost 0 bases to trimming and J lost 5 bases, with 25 bases between them. The germline V gene encodes CDR1 TSWWSYY and CDR2 QGS. The CDR3 sequence is CALGELIPPQRPGPDKLIF. The CDR3 DNA follows: TGTGCTCTTGGGGAACTCATCCCCCCCCAAAGGCCTGGGCCTGATAAACTCATCTTT.

This clone was recorded once. This is likely an artifact of a read error, given a far larger clone one base away. This chain uses TRAV29/DV5 with TRDJ1; 8 bases match TRDD3. The CDR3 covers 18 residues. V trimming: 2 bases; J trimming: 0 bases; junction bases outside the gene matches: 15. Germline CDR1 is NSMFDY and CDR2 is ISSIKDK. For the CDR3, the DNA is TGTGCAGCAAGGAATACCTTTTACTGGGGGGTTGACACCGATAAACTCATCTTT. It yields the protein CAARNTFYWGVDTDKLIF.

As to this clone: A far larger clone is only one base removed, so a read error is likely. Other DNA sequences in the sample encode the same CDR3. This sequence joins TRDV2 and TRDJ2; TRDD3 agrees at 8 bases. Looked up from germline, CDR1 is GEAIGNYY and CDR2 is EKD. V lost 3 bases and J lost 0; bases outside the gene matches: 20. This CDR3 is 21 amino acids long. As DNA, the CDR3 is TGTGCCTGTGACGCCTCTTTCCCTACTGGGGGGAGTTTAGCTTTGACAGCACAACTCTTCTTT. Protein product: CACDASFPTGGSLALTAQLFF.

This clone was detected once. A far larger clone is a single base away, which makes a read error likely. The J gene is TRDJ1, the V gene TRDV2; no firm D call. Germline CDR1 GEAIGNYY, CDR2 EKD. The CDR3 runs to 20 residues. The V and J ends lost 1 base and 0 bases respectively, with 26 bases between them. The CDR3: CACDTMVTGHKFGYTDKLIF. In nucleotides, the CDR3 is TGTGCCTGTGACACGATGGTCACCGGTCACAAGTTTGGATACACCGATAAACTCATCTTT.

The chain uses TRDV1 and TRDJ2, with 7 bases matching TRDD3. J was trimmed by 3 bases and V by 2 bases; bases with no gene match: 21. This CDR3 region has 21 residues. Germline V gene sequence: CDR1 TSWWSYY, CDR2 QGS. The CDR3 sequence: CALGEWGFIGWGVTVTAQLFF. The CDR3 coding sequence is TGTGCTCTTGGGGAATGGGGCTTCATAGGCTGGGGGGTCACTGTGACAGCACAACTCTTCTTT.

In the case of this clone: A read error is likely here: a far larger clone is one base away. The V gene is TRDV1, the J gene TRDJ2; D possibly corresponds to TRDD3 (6 bases). The J call is uncertain, as TRDJ1 better fits the DNA end. In germline, CDR1 is TSWWSYY, CDR2 QGS. This CDR3 has 23 residues. The CDR3 sequence is CALGDISPLYWARPPFLTAQLIF. DNA for the CDR3: TGTGCTCTTGGGGATATTTCCCCTCTGTACTGGGCTCGCCCCCCTTTTTTGACAGCACAACTCATCTTT.

By its share, this clone is large (0.1 to 1%). This CDR3 is also generated by other DNA sequences in the sample. The rearrangement links TRDV2 to TRDJ3, with D maybe TRDD3 (6 bases). Germline values: CDR1 GEAIGNYY, CDR2 EKD. The CDR3 is made up of 21 amino acids. Deletions cut 1 base from V and 1 base from J, with 22 bases between. This chain's CDR3 is CACDTPVLRGTLSWDTRQMFF. The CDR3 DNA reads as TGTGCCTGTGACACGCCCGTTCTGCGGGGGACGCTATCCTGGGACACCCGACAGATGTTTTTC.

J is TRDJ2 and V is TRDV3; 7 bases are a match to TRDD3. V dropped 5 bases and J dropped 6; count of bases not matched to a gene: 21. The CDR3 covers 17 residues. Germline V gene data show CDR1 as TVYSNPD and CDR2 as GDNSRS (reference sequence). CDR3 bases: TGTGCCCCCTGGCGATCTGTGGGGATAAGGGGGGCAGCACAACTCTTCTTT. As protein: CAPWRSVGIRGAAQLFF.

Concerning this clone itself: A much larger clone lies a single base off, so this may be a read error. J is TRDJ1 and V is TRDV1; 7 nucleotides agree with TRDD3. Trimming removed 3 bases from V and 5 bases from J; junction bases left unmatched: 9. This CDR3 is 15 amino acids long. Germline CDR1 and CDR2: TSWWSYY and QGS. DNA of the CDR3: TGTGCTCTTGGGGAGCTCCCCGGGGGATCTGATAAACTCATCTTT. Residues: CALGELPGGSDKLIF.

Remarks on this clone: TCRdb's listed protein matches a much larger clone and diverges from this DNA's translation at residue 12, likely through a read error; the protein shown comes from the DNA. This chain connects TRDV2 to TRDJ1, with 8 bases lining up with TRDD3. Trimming at V came to 0 bases and at J to 3 bases, leaving 11 bases not matched to a gene. Germline CDR1 is GEAIGNYY and CDR2 is EKD. The CDR3 is 17 amino acids. This CDR3 is CACDTPGGPLYSDKLIF. Here the CDR3 DNA reads TGTGCCTGTGACACCCCTGGGGGACCGCTGTACTCCGATAAACTCATCTTT.

With regard to this clone: This is likely an artifact of a read error, given a far larger clone one base away. The chain couples TRDV1 to TRDJ3; 11 nucleotides match TRDD3. The germline V gene encodes CDR1 TSWWSYY and CDR2 QGS. The CDR3 is 22 amino acids. This CDR3 is CALGELIDPYPGGYWDPRQMFF. The CDR3 DNA sequence: TGTGCTCTTGGGGAACTAATAGACCCCTACCCTGGGGGATACTGGGACCCCCGACAGATGTTTTTC.

By frequency in the sample, this clone is hyperexpanded. Distinct nucleotide sequences in the sample also encode this CDR3. The rearrangement uses TRAV38-2/DV8 and TRDJ1, with 11 bases fitting TRDD3. The ends lost 5 bases at V and 0 bases at J; junction bases unmatched: 18. CDR1 and CDR2 from the germline V gene are TSESDYY and QEAYKQQN. The CDR3 has 20 residues. CDR3 loop: CAYSEVVPWGILGDTDKLIF. For the CDR3, the DNA is TGTGCTTATAGTGAGGTAGTGCCCTGGGGGATACTAGGGGACACCGATAAACTCATCTTT.

The chain couples TRDV1 to TRDJ1, with TRDD2 matching 9 bases. This CDR3 is built from 20 residues. Trimming took 2 bases from V and 0 from J; bases not matched to a gene: 16. CDR1 and CDR2 from the germline V gene are TSWWSYY and QGS. In nucleotides, the CDR3 is TGTGCTCTTGGGGAAGATTGGGGTCCCTTCCTACTGGGGTACACCGATAAACTCATCTTT. This translates into CALGEDWGPFLLGYTDKLIF.

With regard to this clone: This probably arose from a read error, given a far larger clone one base away. The gene calls are TRDV1 and TRDJ1, with 10 bases lining up with TRDD3. This CDR3 is built from 27 residues. CDR1 and CDR2 (germline): TSWWSYY, QGS. V lost 2 bases to trimming and J lost 4 bases; unmatched junction nucleotides: 40. DNA for the CDR3: TGTGCTCTTGGGGAAAGGAGAGTCCCCTTGTCGTTTTCCCCTATAAGGCTGGGGGATAGAGCTCGCGATAAACTCATCTTT. Translation gives CALGERRVPLSFSPIRLGDRARDKLIF.

To note about this clone: A read error is likely here: a far larger clone is one base away. This chain connects TRDV1 to TRDJ1, with D maybe TRDD3 (5 bases). Germline V gene lookup returns CDR1 TSWWSYY and CDR2 QGS. The CDR3 consists of 14 residues. The CDR3 sequence: CALGSSWWGDKPIF. DNA of the CDR3: TGTGCTCTTGGGTCAAGCTGGTGGGGCGATAAACCCATCTTT.

Comments on this clone: A much larger clone is a single base away; this may be a read error. V gene TRDV2 combines with J gene TRDJ1; perhaps TRDD3 as D (6 bases). Germline-derived CDR1 and CDR2 are GEAIGNYY and EKD. The length of the CDR3 is 19 residues. The DNA for the CDR3 is TGTGCCTGTCACACCGTGGTCGCTGGGGATGGGACCGACACCGATAAACTCATCTTT. This gives the protein CACHTVVAGDGTDTDKLIF.

By sample share, this clone is hyperexpanded. The same CDR3 also results from other DNA sequences found in this sample. This chain connects TRDV1 to TRDJ1; TRDD2 or TRDD3 may be the D gene (6 bases each). CDR1 is TSWWSYY and CDR2 is QGS in the germline V gene. The V gene lost 7 bases and the J gene lost 0 bases, with 27 bases spanning the gap. The CDR3 consists of 19 residues. DNA for the CDR3: TGTGCTCTTGAAACGGCCTTCCCTGTACTGGGATTCTACACCGATAAACTCATCTTT. This encodes CALETAFPVLGFYTDKLIF.

Relative to its sample, this clone is large (0.1 to 1%). The chain carries TRDV1 and TRDJ1, with 9 positions matching TRDD3. CDR3 length: 15 residues. Germline assignment: CDR1 TSWWSYY and CDR2 QGS. The trim removed 3 bases at V and 2 bases at J, leaving 4 bases unmatched. The CDR3 DNA follows: TGTGCTCTTGGGGACTGGGGATACGCTACCGATAAACTCATCTTT. This sequence encodes CALGDWGYATDKLIF.

Concerning this clone itself: The likely explanation is a read error, given a far larger clone one base away. This sample also contains other DNA sequences that code for the same CDR3. Here the CDR3 DNA reads TGTGCCCTTGGCCTTCCTACGCCCCTCTGGGGGATACCGGGACTCATCTTT. This translates into CALGLPTPLWGIPGLIF. The V and J genes are TRDV1 and TRDJ1; 11 bases line up with TRDD3. The CDR3 contains 17 residues. Germline V gene sequence: CDR1 TSWWSYY, CDR2 QGS.

Remarks on this clone: The TCRdb record carries a much larger clone's protein, which differs from this DNA's translation at residue 17; a read error is the likely cause, and the protein listed here is the DNA translation. V usage is TRDV2 and J usage is TRDJ1; the match to TRDD3 covers 10 bases. The CDR3 is 21 residues long. Germline loops: CDR1 GEAIGNYY, CDR2 EKD. CDR3 residues: CACVRLDGGYATPQYTNKLIF. The CDR3 DNA sequence: TGTGCCTGTGTCCGTCTGGACGGGGGATACGCAACTCCCCAGTACACCAATAAACTCATCTTT.

For this clone: A far larger clone differs by one base, so this is likely a read error. CDR3 amino acids: CALGVSLSLYWAYTNKLIF. In nucleotides, the CDR3 is TGTGCTCTTGGGGTATCCCTTTCCCTCTACTGGGCCTACACCAATAAACTCATCTTT. The rearrangement joins TRDV1 to TRDJ1, with a tentative D call TRDD3 (6 bases). CDR3 size: 19 residues. Germline CDR1 reads TSWWSYY; CDR2 reads QGS.

Regarding this clone: This likely came from a read error, as a far larger clone is one base away. The gene calls are TRDV1 and TRDJ1; possibly TRDD3 for D (6 bases). Germline V gene lookup returns CDR1 TSWWSYY and CDR2 QGS. The V end was cut by 4 bases, the J end by 0 bases, with 39 bases between. CDR3 length: 24 residues. This CDR3 is CALGVPPLSSNWRILVEYTDKLIF. Written as DNA, the CDR3 is TGTGCTCTTGGGGTCCCTCCTCTGTCTTCTAACTGGAGGATACTTGTGGAGTACACCGATAAACTCATCTTT.

Comment on this clone: With only one base between it and a far larger clone, this is likely a read error. The chain is built from TRDV1 and TRDJ1; 9 bases fit TRDD3. Germline CDR1 reads TSWWSYY; CDR2 reads QGS. Unmatched junction bases numbered 36, after V lost 7 bases and J lost 0 bases. The CDR3 contains 25 residues. The CDR3 DNA is TGTGCTCTTGAGTCCTCAGATAACTTCCTGCTTACTACTTACGCACTGGGGGAGTACACCGATAAACTCATCTTT. It specifies CALESSDNFLLTTYALGEYTDKLIF.